This passage covers 21 T cell receptor beta chains from one sample sequenced in a study of shared clonotypes between healthy human individuals. The naive CD8 fraction comprised CD45RO-negative cells positively selected for CCR7 and excluded terminally differentiated effector memory CD45RA+ cells. Profiling relied on immunoSEQ multiplex PCR, and the TCRdb table lists in-frame clones only, not all of them. This sample carries roughly 650,000 clones, around 96% of them seen once, and the ten largest clones take 0.095% to 0.13%. Sample: naive CD8+ T cells sorted from blood. Receptor source: a woman aged 30 to 39 in good health.

This clone is a singleton in its sample. The V call is TRBV5-1, the J call TRBJ1-1, with 8 bases identical to TRBD1. V lost 6 bases, J lost 1 base, and 2 bases stayed unmatched. The CDR3 has 13 amino acids. The germline CDR1 and CDR2 sequences are SGHRS and YFSETQ. As DNA, the CDR3 is TGCGCCAGCACGGACAGGGCGAACACTGAAGCTTTCTTT. Protein: CASTDRANTEAFF.

The chain joins TRBV7-3 to TRBJ1-1, with D tentatively TRBD1 (6 bases). V was clipped by 2 bases and J by 5 bases, with 15 bases between them. The CDR3 is made up of 15 amino acids. Germline V CDR1 and CDR2: SGHTA, FQGTGA. CDR3 nucleotide sequence: TGTGCCAGCAGCTTATCCCACGGGGGGGCAACTGAAGCTTTCTTT. Translated, it gives CASSLSHGGATEAFF.

This rearrangement joins TRBV6-6 to TRBJ1-3; 8 bases are shared with TRBD1. CDR3 length: 16 amino acids. Germline CDR1 is MNHNY and CDR2 is SVGAGI (reference sequence). The V gene end was trimmed by 2 bases and the J gene end by 2 bases; junction bases not matched to a gene: 5. The CDR3 spells CASSYPDRETGNTIYF. CDR3 coding DNA: TGTGCCAGCAGTTACCCGGACAGGGAAACTGGAAACACCATATATTTT.

The chain couples TRBV29-1 to TRBJ2-7; a weak D match, TRBD1 (5 bases). CDR3 length: 15 amino acids. Per germline, CDR1 SQVTM and CDR2 ANQGSEA. V lost 4 bases, J lost 7 bases, and 23 bases lay in between. Written as DNA, the CDR3 is TGCAGCGTTGTTAGTATCAGCCAAAACTCAGGGGAGCAGTACTTC. Encoded protein: CSVVSISQNSGEQYF.

The chain couples TRBV7-9 to TRBJ2-7, with D perhaps matching TRBD1 (5 bases). The length of the CDR3 is 14 residues. Trimming stripped 4 bases from V and 3 bases from J, with 13 bases between. The germline V gene encodes CDR1 SEHNR and CDR2 FQNEAQ (reference sequence). The CDR3 DNA reads TGTGCCAGCAGCTCCCCCGAGACAGTCTACGAGCAGTACTTC. Translating gives CASSSPETVYEQYF.

J is TRBJ1-6 and V is TRBV10-3, with D hard to call. CDR3 length equals 15 residues. V gave up 2 bases and J gave up 7 bases, with 12 bases separating them. Germline V gene sequence: CDR1 ENHRY, CDR2 SYGVKD. As DNA, the CDR3 is TGTGCCATCAGTGAGGGATCGAAAGTAAATTCACCCCTCCACTTT. This sequence encodes CAISEGSKVNSPLHF.

The chain links TRBV4-2 to TRBJ1-3; perhaps TRBD1 as D (5 bases). The CDR3 has 16 residues. V was trimmed by 6 bases and J by 4 bases, leaving 19 bases between them. Looked up from germline, CDR1 is LGHNA and CDR2 is YNFKEQ. The CDR3 sequence: CASSPSSEGLGNTIYF. For the CDR3, the DNA is TGTGCCAGCAGTCCATCCTCAGAGGGGCTCGGAAACACCATATATTTT.

The V and J genes are TRBV9 and TRBJ2-5; either TRBD1 or TRBD2 may supply D (5 bases each). The CDR3 has 14 amino acids. V lost 2 bases and J 2 bases, leaving 10 bases between the germline ends. From germline, CDR1 is SGDLS and CDR2 YYNGEE. The CDR3 DNA reads TGTGCCAGCAGCGTGCACGGGGCACAAGAGACCCAGTACTTC. Translated, it gives CASSVHGAQETQYF.

The V call is TRBV5-1, the J call TRBJ2-7; 8 bases match TRBD1. V shed 3 bases, J shed 2 bases, and the junction held 10 bases outside the gene matches. This CDR3 has 16 amino acids. Germline loops: CDR1 SGHRS, CDR2 YFSETQ. This chain's CDR3 is CASSSKIRGRAYEQYF. DNA for the CDR3: TGCGCCAGCAGCTCGAAAATCAGGGGGCGCGCCTACGAGCAGTACTTC.

V gene TRBV28 combines with J gene TRBJ1-2; D possibly corresponds to TRBD1 (6 bases). The CDR3 has 14 amino acids. Per the germline V gene, CDR1 is MDHEN and CDR2 is SYDVKM. V was pared by 6 bases and J by 6 bases, with 17 bases between. The chain's CDR3 is CASSLEWGHNGYTF. CDR3 bases: TGTGCCAGCAGCCTGGAGTGGGGACACAATGGCTACACCTTC.

This clone came up once. The genes are TRBV13 and TRBJ2-6; a weak D match, TRBD1 (6 bases). The CDR3 totals 16 residues. The V gene lost 5 bases and the J gene lost 4 bases, with 15 bases spanning the gap. Germline V gene sequence: CDR1 PRHDT, CDR2 FYEKMQ (reference sequence). The DNA for the CDR3 is TGTGCCAGCAGCCCCTTACCAGGGGAAGGGGCCAACGTCCTGACTTTC. Protein product: CASSPLPGEGANVLTF. The full variable domain, its missing parts supplied by reference TRBV13 and TRBJ2-6, is AAGVIQSPRHLIKEKRETATLKCYPIPRHDTVYWYQQGPGQDPQFLISFYEKMQSDKGSIPDRFSAQQFSDYHSELNMSSLELGDSALYFCASSPLPGEGANVLTFGAGSRLTVL.

The chain couples TRBV28 to TRBJ2-7; 16 nucleotides agree with TRBD2. V dropped 2 bases and J dropped 6; count of bases not matched to a gene: 10. There are 18 residues in the CDR3. Per the germline V gene, CDR1 is MDHEN and CDR2 is SYDVKM. The CDR3 DNA reads as TGTGCCAGCAGTTTAGGGTGGCCTGGGACTAGCGGGAGGGCCGAGCAGTACTTC. Translated, it gives CASSLGWPGTSGRAEQYF.

The chain couples TRBV5-6 to TRBJ2-7, with a possible D match to TRBD2 (5 bases). This CDR3 spans 13 amino acids. V was trimmed by 0 bases and J by 7 bases, leaving 11 bases between them. Germline V gene sequence: CDR1 SGHDT, CDR2 YYEEEE. The CDR3 protein is CASSLVEEVEQYF. In nucleotides, the CDR3 is TGTGCCAGCAGCTTGGTTGAGGAGGTGGAGCAGTACTTC. The full variable domain, its missing parts supplied by reference TRBV5-6 and TRBJ2-7, is DAGVTQSPTHLIKTRGQQVTLRCSPKSGHDTVSWYQQALGQGPQFIFQYYEEEERQRGNFPDRFSGHQFPNYSSELNVNALLLGDSALYLCASSLVEEVEQYFGPGTRLTVT.

This chain links TRBV6-1 with TRBJ2-1; D not resolved. CDR3 length: 17 amino acids. Germline assignment: CDR1 MNHNS and CDR2 SASEGT. V lost 0 bases and J lost 0, with 12 bases in between. CDR3 amino acids: CASSEASGGSSYNEQFF. Written as DNA, the CDR3 is TGTGCCAGCAGTGAAGCGTCGGGCGGAAGCTCCTACAATGAGCAGTTCTTC.

With regard to this clone: This sample also contains other DNA sequences that code for the same CDR3. The V gene is TRBV28, the J gene TRBJ2-7; the D gene is possibly TRBD1 (5 bases). Trimming took off 6 bases at V and 4 bases at J, with 10 bases between the two ends. The germline gives CDR1 MDHEN, CDR2 SYDVKM. This CDR3 is 12 amino acids long. The CDR3: CASSLTVYEQYF. The CDR3 DNA is TGTGCCAGCAGCCTGACAGTATACGAGCAGTACTTC.

In its sample, this clone was seen once. The chain joins TRBV15 to TRBJ1-5; TRBD1 might be the D (5 bases). The CDR3 runs 15 residues. The germline V gene encodes CDR1 LNHNV and CDR2 YYDKDF (reference sequence). The germline V and J ends were trimmed by 5 bases and 4 bases, with 15 bases remaining between them. CDR3 bases: TGTGCCACCAGCCCGAGGCGCGGGGGTAATCAGCCCCAGCATTTT. Translation gives CATSPRRGGNQPQHF.

The rearrangement joins TRBV5-6 to TRBJ2-7; a possible D gene is TRBD2 (6 bases). CDR3 length equals 15 residues. Germline-derived CDR1 and CDR2 are SGHDT and YYEEEE. V dropped 4 bases and J dropped 2 bases, with 16 bases sitting between them. The chain's CDR3 is CASSARGTHTYEQYF. CDR3 DNA: TGTGCCAGCAGCGCACGCGGGACGCATACCTACGAGCAGTACTTC.

The chain uses TRBV6-5 and TRBJ2-6; D not resolved. Trimming took off 5 bases at V and 2 bases at J, with 10 bases between the two ends. Germline values: CDR1 MNHEY, CDR2 SVGAGI. The CDR3 is 15 residues long. CDR3 in amino acids: CASSHDGAGANVLTF. Here the CDR3 DNA reads TGTGCCAGCAGTCACGACGGAGCTGGGGCCAACGTCCTGACTTTC.

The chain has TRBV10-3 and TRBJ1-2, with 7 bases identical to TRBD1. Germline CDR1 reads ENHRY; CDR2 reads SYGVKD. The CDR3 extends over 14 amino acids. The trim removed 2 bases at V and 6 bases at J, leaving 6 bases unmatched. CDR3 nucleotides: TGTGCCATCAGTGAGGCGGGGACAGTTAATGGCTACACCTTC. Translation: CAISEAGTVNGYTF.

This chain joins TRBV7-9 and TRBJ1-2, with D perhaps matching TRBD1 (5 bases). Germline CDR1 is SEHNR and CDR2 is FQNEAQ (reference sequence). V was pared by 6 bases and J by 0 bases, with 17 bases between. There are 16 residues in the CDR3. CDR3 protein: CASRPPVTAANYGYTF. CDR3 DNA sequence: TGTGCCAGCAGACCCCCTGTGACAGCCGCTAACTATGGCTACACCTTC.

DNA for the CDR3: TGTGCCAGCAGTGAATCCGACAGGGAAGCTAGCACAGATACGCAGTATTTT. It specifies CASSESDREASTDTQYF. The chain uses TRBV28 and TRBJ2-3, with 7 bases identical to TRBD1. The V gene's germline CDR1 is MDHEN and CDR2 SYDVKM. CDR3 length: 17 amino acids. V lost 5 bases, J lost 0 bases, and 11 bases stayed unmatched.